Following are 16 T cell receptor beta chains from one sample sequenced in a study of T cell repertoires in cytomegalovirus infection. Each CDR3 protein is one row after TCRdb ran MiXCR on the reads. The sample lists approximately 220,000 distinct CDR3 sequences, roughly two fifths occurring once. The antigens for these receptors are not known. This sample comprised CD8+ T cells from cultured PBMCs, obtained from culture after CMV antigen stimulation. The receptors here all came from a human donor in good health (CMV status not recorded). Some clones in this sample may be carry-over from other donors' samples.

A remark on this clonotype: A read error may be the cause here, since a much bigger clone is one base away. The chain couples TRBV9 to TRBJ2-6; the D gene could be TRBD1 or TRBD2 (5 bases each). The germline gives CDR1 SGDLS, CDR2 YYNGEE. The CDR3 spans 20 residues. CDR3 DNA sequence: TGTGCCACCAGCGTCCCACGCCCGGGACCTATCTCGGGGGGGGCCAACGTCCTGACTTTC. This encodes CATSVPRPGPISGGANVLTF.

The V and J genes are TRBV28 and TRBJ2-3; maybe TRBD1 (6 bases). V was clipped by 5 bases and J by 3 bases, with 18 bases between them. Germline V gene sequence: CDR1 MDHEN, CDR2 SYDVKM. The CDR3 consists of 16 residues. The CDR3 loop reads CASSRPQGLGTDTQYF. DNA for the CDR3: TGTGCCAGCAGTCGACCACAGGGATTGGGGACAGATACGCAGTATTTT.

The chain has TRBV7-3 and TRBJ2-3; 8 bases are a match to TRBD2. V lost 5 bases and J lost 4; bases outside the gene matches: 14. The CDR3 is 17 residues long. Germline CDR1 and CDR2: SGHTA and FQGTGA. The CDR3 nucleotides read TGTGCCAGCAGCCCCATACCGGGAGGGGCTGGGGCAGATACGCAGTATTTT. Translated, it gives CASSPIPGGAGADTQYF.

This clonotype was found a few times. The J gene is TRBJ2-1, the V gene TRBV14; 12 bases are shared with TRBD2. CDR3 length: 21 amino acids. CDR1 SGHDN and CDR2 FVKESK come from the germline V gene. Trimming at V came to 3 bases and at J to 6 bases, leaving 21 bases not matched to a gene. CDR3 region: CASSHPESTSGGEDWGNEQFF. In nucleotides, the CDR3 is TGTGCCAGCAGCCACCCTGAATCGACTAGCGGGGGTGAGGATTGGGGCAATGAGCAGTTCTTC.

The rearrangement uses TRBV28 and TRBJ2-1; 9 bases map to TRBD2. The germline CDR1 and CDR2 sequences are MDHEN and SYDVKM. The CDR3 is 15 amino acids. Unmatched junction bases numbered 6, after V lost 6 bases and J lost 3 bases. The CDR3 spells CASSRGLALYNEQFF. In DNA, the CDR3 is TGTGCCAGCAGCCGGGGACTAGCTCTCTACAATGAGCAGTTCTTC.

The chain links TRBV15 to TRBJ1-4; 7 bases line up with TRBD1. The CDR3 spans 15 residues. Trimming cost V 11 bases and J 8 bases; bases outside gene matches: 17. Per germline, CDR1 LNHNV and CDR2 YYDKDF (reference sequence). The CDR3: CAAGTEGVGREKLFF. CDR3 nucleotide sequence: TGTGCCGCCGGGACAGAAGGTGTGGGTCGCGAAAAACTGTTTTTT.

This clonotype was counted between two and nine times. The chain couples TRBV13 to TRBJ1-2; the match to TRBD1 covers 7 bases. The germline V gene encodes CDR1 PRHDT and CDR2 FYEKMQ (reference sequence). The CDR3 is made up of 15 amino acids. Unmatched junction bases numbered 10, after V lost 5 bases and J lost 4 bases. The CDR3 bases are TGTGCCAGCAGCGCCACAGGGGAAGCTAGCTATGGCTACACCTTC. It encodes CASSATGEASYGYTF.

V and J are TRBV5-1 and TRBJ1-4, with D possibly TRBD1 on 5 matching bases. V was shortened by 4 bases and J by 11 bases, with 12 bases between the two germline ends. The CDR3 totals 12 residues. The germline V gene encodes CDR1 SGHRS and CDR2 YFSETQ. The CDR3 reads CASSGSAGKLFF. In nucleotides, the CDR3 is TGCGCCAGCAGCGGATCAGCAGGGAAACTGTTTTTT.

A few counts support this clonotype. This chain connects TRBV7-3 to TRBJ2-5; 8 bases are shared with TRBD2. The CDR3 runs 14 residues. V shed 4 bases, J shed 4 bases, and the junction held 5 bases outside the gene matches. Germline V gene data show CDR1 as SGHTA and CDR2 as FQGTGA. The CDR3, as DNA: TGTGCCAGCAGCTGGAGCGGGGGAGGAGAGACCCAGTACTTC. This gives the protein CASSWSGGGETQYF.

The chain joins TRBV9 to TRBJ2-1, with D perhaps matching TRBD2 (7 bases). Trimming cost V 4 bases and J 9 bases, with 26 bases left between them. This CDR3 region has 17 residues. Germline V CDR1 and CDR2: SGDLS, YYNGEE. The CDR3 is CASSHDVDGGRVGEQFF. The DNA of the CDR3 is TGTGCCAGCAGCCATGATGTGGACGGGGGGCGCGTCGGTGAGCAGTTCTTC.

The V call is TRBV27, the J call TRBJ2-1; no definite D call. From germline, CDR1 is MNHEY and CDR2 SMNVEV (reference sequence). The CDR3 is 11 amino acids. V was cut by 7 bases and J by 9 bases, with 10 bases left in between. CDR3 in DNA: TGTGCCAGCACCCTAGGGTCTGAGCAGTTCTTC. Protein: CASTLGSEQFF.

In its sample, this clonotype was seen many times. The chain couples TRBV27 to TRBJ1-5; no clear D. The CDR3 runs 15 residues. Trimming took off 2 bases at V and 6 bases at J, with 14 bases between the two ends. CDR1 and CDR2 (germline): MNHEY, SMNVEV (reference sequence). The CDR3 DNA sequence: TGTGCCAGCAGTTTAGCGTCGGGAGGCCTTCAGCCCCAGCATTTT. This translates into CASSLASGGLQPQHF.

The V gene is TRBV11-3, the J gene TRBJ2-1, with 10 bases lining up with TRBD1. From germline, CDR1 is SGHNT and CDR2 YENEEA. V trimming: 6 bases; J trimming: 2 bases; junction bases outside the gene matches: 7. The CDR3 spans 16 residues. CDR3 in amino acids: CASSKGQGPTYNEQFF. CDR3 DNA sequence: TGTGCCAGCAGTAAGGGACAGGGGCCTACCTACAATGAGCAGTTCTTC.

The sample holds many counts of this clonotype. The chain recombines TRBV3-1 with TRBJ2-3; 9 nucleotides match TRBD1. The CDR3 is made up of 15 amino acids. Germline V CDR1 and CDR2: LGHDT, YNNKEL (reference sequence). J was trimmed by 5 bases and V by 7 bases; bases with no gene match: 10. CDR3 loop: CASNAGQGFVDTQYF. In DNA form, the CDR3 reads TGTGCCAGCAACGCGGGACAGGGATTTGTAGATACGCAGTATTTT.

There are a few counts of this clonotype. V is TRBV27 and J is TRBJ1-4; maybe TRBD1 (5 bases). Germline CDR1 reads MNHEY; CDR2 reads SMNVEV (reference sequence). This CDR3 spans 16 amino acids. Trimming took 8 bases from V and 8 from J, leaving 24 bases between them. CDR3 sequence: CASSERFLGLREKLFF. The CDR3 DNA reads TGTGCCAGCTCCGAGAGGTTTTTGGGACTCCGGGAAAAACTGTTTTTT.

The chain uses TRBV5-6 and TRBJ1-1; 7 bases line up with TRBD1. Germline CDR1 SGHDT, CDR2 YYEEEE. The CDR3 is 15 amino acids. The V segment lost 0 bases and the J segment 3 bases; nucleotides outside the gene matches: 5. The CDR3 loop is CASSLALQGDTEAFF. The CDR3 DNA follows: TGTGCCAGCAGCTTGGCCCTTCAGGGGGACACTGAAGCTTTCTTT.